A single sample is the source of the 29 T cell receptor beta chains below, sequenced in a study of T cells in Graves' hyperthyroidism and ophthalmopathy. Regions amplified from RNA transcripts were the TCR beta CDR3 regions. HTBI primers were used for first-round RT-PCR of the TCR CDR3. TCRdb recomputed calls from the multiplex PCR reads with MiXCR, one row per CDR3 protein. The repertoire holds about 500,000 distinct CDR3 sequences, with roughly a sixth as singletons. The specimen was blood. The receptors originated from a woman in her thirties with Graves' ophthalmopathy.

CDR3 sequence: CASSPLAGGVYNEQFF. The CDR3 bases are TGCGCCAGCAGCCCTCTAGCGGGAGGGGTATACAATGAGCAGTTCTTC. The chain combines TRBV4-3 with TRBJ2-1, with 12 bases lining up with TRBD2. The CDR3 length is 16 residues. Germline loops: CDR1 LGHNA, CDR2 YSLEER. V gave up 4 bases and J gave up 4 bases; unmatched junction bases: 5.

This clonotype was seen more than once but under ten times. The chain carries TRBV20-1 and TRBJ1-5; 8 positions match TRBD1. This CDR3 is 15 amino acids long. Germline V gene data show CDR1 as DFQATT and CDR2 as SNEGSKA (reference sequence). With V trimmed by 0 bases and J by 6 bases, 7 bases remained unmatched. The CDR3 DNA reads TGCAGTGCTAGAGACGGGGACAGGCGGGGTCAGCCCCAGCATTTT. It encodes CSARDGDRRGQPQHF.

This clonotype was observed a handful of times. The rearrangement joins TRBV6-2 or TRBV6-3 to TRBJ2-2; possible D gene TRBD2, 5 bases. Germline CDR1 and CDR2: MNHEY and SVGEGT. With 8 bases removed from V and 6 bases from J, the gap between germline ends came to 7 bases. The CDR3 consists of 11 residues. This CDR3 reads CASLRAGELFF. CDR3 sequence (DNA): TGTGCCAGCCTGAGGGCCGGGGAGCTGTTTTTT.

This clonotype has just a few counts. The chain is built from TRBV6-5 and TRBJ2-1, with TRBD1 matching over 7 bases. The germline CDR1 and CDR2 sequences are MNHEY and SVGAGI. This CDR3 contains 15 residues. The junction had 7 bases not matched to a gene; V was cut back by 1 base and J by 7 bases. In DNA form, the CDR3 reads TGTGCCAGCAGTTACTTGGTTACAGGGGAGAATGAGCAGTTCTTC. Encoded protein: CASSYLVTGENEQFF.

This chain joins TRBV20-1 and TRBJ2-5, with TRBD2 as a possible D gene (5 bases). Per the germline V gene, CDR1 is DFQATT and CDR2 is SNEGSKA (reference sequence). The CDR3 loop spans 16 amino acids. With 4 bases removed from V and 4 bases from J, the gap between germline ends came to 22 bases. The CDR3 spells CSAIVSGRLSGETQYF. The CDR3 nucleotides are TGCAGTGCTATCGTGTCGGGAAGGCTATCAGGAGAGACCCAGTACTTC.

This clonotype was detected ten times or more. V usage is TRBV20-1 and J usage is TRBJ2-5; 11 positions match TRBD1. The ends lost 0 bases at V and 5 bases at J; junction bases unmatched: 8. The CDR3 has 16 amino acids. The germline CDR1 and CDR2 sequences are DFQATT and SNEGSKA (reference sequence). CDR3 nucleotides: TGCAGTGCTAGAGATCCAGGACAGGGGGCGATGGAGACCCAGTACTTC. It encodes CSARDPGQGAMETQYF.

The chain joins TRBV20-1 to TRBJ1-5; 8 nucleotides match TRBD1. This CDR3 is 13 amino acids long. Germline values: CDR1 DFQATT, CDR2 SNEGSKA (reference sequence). With V trimmed by 6 bases and J by 4 bases, 5 bases remained unmatched. DNA of the CDR3: TGCAGTGCGCGACAGGGGTTGAATCAGCCCCAGCATTTT. Amino acid sequence: CSARQGLNQPQHF.

This clonotype has only one observation. The gene calls are TRBV7-9 and TRBJ1-5, with 7 bases matching TRBD1. V was clipped by 5 bases and J by 8 bases; unmatched bases: 6. The germline V gene has CDR1 SEHNR and CDR2 FQNEAQ (reference sequence). CDR3 length equals 13 residues. CDR3 DNA: TGTGCCAGCAGCGCGACAGGGTCCGAGCCCCAGCATTTT. Protein product: CASSATGSEPQHF. The full variable domain, its missing parts supplied by reference TRBV7-9 and TRBJ1-5, is DTGVSQNPRHKITKRGQNVTFRCDPISEHNRLYWYRQTLGQGPEFLTYFQNEAQLEKSRLLSDRFSAERPKGSFSTLEIQRTEQGDSAMYLCASSATGSEPQHFGDGTRLSIL.

The sample holds many counts of this clonotype. The chain couples TRBV6-2 or TRBV6-3 to TRBJ2-7; D remains ambiguous. Trimming took off 7 bases at V and 8 bases at J, with 21 bases between the two ends. The germline V gene encodes CDR1 MNHEY and CDR2 SVGEGT. The CDR3 loop spans 14 amino acids. The CDR3: CASTPGPDPGQQYF. The CDR3 nucleotides read TGTGCCAGCACCCCGGGTCCAGATCCTGGTCAGCAGTACTTC.

This clonotype was seen ten or more times. The chain links TRBV28 to TRBJ1-2; 8 nucleotides agree with TRBD1. Germline values: CDR1 MDHEN, CDR2 SYDVKM. This CDR3 has 14 amino acids. J lost 7 bases, V lost 8 bases, and 12 bases had no gene match. As DNA, the CDR3 is TGTGCCAGCGAAGAAGGGACAGGATCTTTTGGCTACACCTTC. Encoded protein: CASEEGTGSFGYTF.

Details on this clonotype: This may come from a read error, since a much larger clone is one base off. V usage is TRBV7-3 and J usage is TRBJ2-1; no reliable D call. The CDR3 covers 15 residues. Germline assignment: CDR1 SGHTA and CDR2 FQGTGA. Trimming took off 2 bases at V and 3 bases at J, with 11 bases between the two ends. CDR3 nucleotides: TGTGCCAGCAGCTTAGCGCCTCCCGTCTACAATGAGCAGTTCTTC. Protein sequence: CASSLAPPVYNEQFF.

The chain combines TRBV4-3 with TRBJ1-2; the D is unclear. V was shortened by 0 bases and J by 3 bases, with 14 bases between the two germline ends. The germline V gene has CDR1 LGHNA and CDR2 YSLEER. The CDR3 runs to 16 residues. The CDR3 sequence is CASSQEEGGFDYGYTF. The CDR3 DNA reads as TGCGCCAGCAGCCAAGAAGAGGGTGGCTTTGACTATGGCTACACCTTC.

The J gene is TRBJ2-3, the V gene TRBV20-1, with D uncertain. Germline V gives CDR1 DFQATT, CDR2 SNEGSKA (reference sequence). The CDR3 consists of 14 residues. Trimming removed 8 bases at V and 0 bases at J, with 15 bases between. CDR3 in DNA: TGCAGTCCCCCAATACGCTCTAGCACAGATACGCAGTATTTT. It specifies CSPPIRSSTDTQYF.

This clonotype came up a few times. The rearrangement uses TRBV4-3 and TRBJ2-7; 7 positions agree with TRBD2. The CDR3 loop spans 16 amino acids. V gave up 1 base and J gave up 2 bases; unmatched junction bases: 8. Looked up from germline, CDR1 is LGHNA and CDR2 is YSLEER. The chain's CDR3 is CASSQAWGGRTYEQYF. CDR3 in DNA: TGCGCCAGCAGCCAAGCCTGGGGGGGACGCACCTACGAGCAGTACTTC.

This clonotype was seen a few times. This chain links TRBV3-1 with TRBJ1-2; D possibly corresponds to TRBD1 (6 bases). V was trimmed by 6 bases and J by 8 bases, leaving 13 bases between them. Looked up from germline, CDR1 is LGHDT and CDR2 is YNNKEL (reference sequence). This CDR3 spans 12 amino acids. The CDR3 DNA reads TGTGCCAGCAGACACTCAGGGGCGGGCTACACCTTC. This translates into CASRHSGAGYTF. The complete variable domain, with remaining parts taken from reference TRBV3-1 and TRBJ1-2, reads DTAVSQTPKYLVTQMGNDKSIKCEQNLGHDTMYWYKQDSKKFLKIMFSYNNKELIINETVPNRFSPKSPDKAHLNLHINSLELGDSAVYFCASRHSGAGYTFGSGTRLTVV.

The V call is TRBV29-1, the J call TRBJ2-7, with TRBD2 matching over 9 bases. The CDR3 loop spans 15 amino acids. V shed 4 bases, J shed 0 bases, and the junction held 7 bases outside the gene matches. Per germline, CDR1 SQVTM and CDR2 ANQGSEA. The CDR3 nucleotides are TGCAGCGTTGGTTTGGCGGGAGGGAGCTCCTACGAGCAGTACTTC. Translating it yields CSVGLAGGSSYEQYF.

This sequence joins TRBV7-8 and TRBJ1-1; no reliable D call. The CDR3 has 15 residues. Germline CDR1 SGHVS, CDR2 FQNEAQ. V was clipped by 5 bases and J by 4 bases, with 17 bases between them. In DNA, the CDR3 is TGTGCCAGCAGCACAACCGGTCCCGTCGGCACTGAAGCTTTCTTT. Residues: CASSTTGPVGTEAFF.

This rearrangement joins TRBV6-1 to TRBJ1-5; no definite D call. The germline CDR1 and CDR2 sequences are MNHNS and SASEGT. The V end lost 4 bases, the J end lost 6 bases, and 7 bases lay between the germline ends. CDR3 length equals 12 residues. The CDR3 bases are TGTGCCAGCAGTGGGCCTGGTCAGCCCCAGCATTTT. Translating it yields CASSGPGQPQHF.

Ten or more counts support this clonotype. V is TRBV12-3 or TRBV12-4 and J is TRBJ1-3, with D uncertain. V lost 2 bases and J lost 12, with 11 bases in between. This CDR3 is built from 12 residues. This CDR3 is CASSLNGFSIYF. CDR3 coding DNA: TGTGCCAGCAGTTTAAATGGGTTTAGCATATATTTT.

The chain carries TRBV19 and TRBJ2-2; TRBD1 matches at 7 bases. CDR1 is LNHDA and CDR2 is SQIVND in the germline V gene (reference sequence). The CDR3 has 13 residues. With 3 bases clipped from V and 5 bases from J, the junction kept 0 bases outside the gene matches. The CDR3 loop reads CASSMTGTGELFF. The CDR3 DNA follows: TGTGCCAGTAGTATGACAGGGACCGGGGAGCTGTTTTTT.

About this clonotype: Sequence at one end of the junction differs from germline and may be a read error. The rearrangement links TRBV6-2 or TRBV6-3 to TRBJ2-3; D remains ambiguous. The germline gives CDR1 MNHEY, CDR2 SVGEGT. The CDR3 has 13 residues. The CDR3 loop is CASSAADTDTQYF. CDR3 nucleotides: TGCGCCAGCAGTGCGGCAGACACAGATACGCAGTATTTT.

As to this clonotype: A read error is possible here, since a much larger clone lies one base away. This rearrangement joins TRBV12-5 to TRBJ2-3, with 9 bases matching TRBD1. CDR3 size: 18 residues. Germline CDR1 is LGHNT and CDR2 is FRNRAP. The CDR3 bases are TGTGTTAGTGGTTTGGTATTATCTAGGGGACAGGGAGTGGATACGCAGTATTTT. Translation: CVSGLVLSRGQGVDTQYF.

The V call is TRBV28, the J call TRBJ2-2; 8 bases fit TRBD2. There are 16 residues in the CDR3. The V segment lost 5 bases and the J segment 1 base; nucleotides outside the gene matches: 6. The germline gives CDR1 MDHEN, CDR2 SYDVKM. The CDR3 spells CASSLPGGGNTGELFF. In nucleotides, the CDR3 is TGTGCCAGCAGTCTCCCCGGGGGGGGGAACACCGGGGAGCTGTTTTTT. Full variable domain (remainder filled in from reference TRBV28 and TRBJ2-2): DVKVTQSSRYLVKRTGEKVFLECVQDMDHENMFWYRQDPGLGLRLIYFSYDVKMKEKGDIPEGYSVSREKKERFSLILESASTNQTSMYLCASSLPGGGNTGELFFGEGSRLTVL.

This clonotype has a count of ten or more. The chain employs TRBV4-3 and TRBJ1-1; D not resolved. Trimming removed 0 bases from V and 0 bases from J, with 8 bases in between. Looked up from germline, CDR1 is LGHNA and CDR2 is YSLEER. The CDR3 sequence is 15 residues long. CDR3 sequence reads: CASSQEETMNTEAFF. The CDR3 DNA follows: TGCGCCAGCAGCCAAGAAGAGACAATGAACACTGAAGCTTTCTTT.

There are many counts of this clonotype. The V call is TRBV7-8, the J call TRBJ1-1; D might be TRBD1 (6 bases). Per germline, CDR1 SGHVS and CDR2 FQNEAQ. Trimming took off 5 bases at V and 5 bases at J, with 12 bases between the two ends. The CDR3 totals 13 residues. This CDR3 reads CASSQTGPTEAFF. CDR3 coding DNA: TGTGCCAGCAGCCAGACAGGCCCGACTGAAGCTTTCTTT.

This chain connects TRBV29-1 to TRBJ2-5; D is ambiguous. Germline V lookup: CDR1 SQVTM, CDR2 ANQGSEA. The germline V and J ends were trimmed by 1 base and 2 bases, with 11 bases remaining between them. The CDR3 has 14 residues. CDR3 DNA sequence: TGCAGCGTTGAAGGTGGGTTGCAGCAAGAGACCCAGTACTTC. Translating gives CSVEGGLQQETQYF.

There are many counts of this clonotype. This chain links TRBV30 with TRBJ1-1; D perhaps matches TRBD1 (6 bases). V lost 0 bases and J lost 6, with 20 bases in between. The CDR3 is 16 residues long. In germline, CDR1 is GTSNPN, CDR2 SVGIG (reference sequence). CDR3 protein: CAWSVRDTVLFAEAFF. As DNA, the CDR3 is TGTGCCTGGAGTGTACGGGACACGGTTTTGTTCGCTGAAGCTTTCTTT.

This clonotype was counted ten times or more. This chain joins TRBV7-9 and TRBJ1-4, with D tentatively TRBD1 (6 bases). Germline assignment: CDR1 SEHNR and CDR2 FQNEAQ (reference sequence). There are 14 residues in the CDR3. V was trimmed by 7 bases and J by 5 bases, leaving 14 bases between them. CDR3 amino acids: CASTSRGQNEKLFF. The CDR3 DNA sequence: TGTGCCAGCACCAGCCGGGGGCAGAATGAAAAACTGTTTTTT.

This clonotype came up a few times. The chain joins TRBV29-1 to TRBJ1-1; D is perhaps TRBD1 (6 bases). Germline V gives CDR1 SQVTM, CDR2 ANQGSEA. The CDR3 has 9 amino acids. DNA of the CDR3: TGCAGGGCAGGGGAAGAAGCTTTCTTT. Translation gives CRAGEEAFF.